One sample yielded the 21 T cell receptor beta chains listed below, sequenced in a study of cytomegalovirus exposure and HLA in healthy donors. Both 60 Vbeta primers and 13 Jbeta primers went into the PCR. The data were produced by immunoSEQ multiplex PCR, yet TCRdb's version contains in-frame clones alone and is incomplete. Among about 80,000 clones listed, around 67% were seen once. The material sequenced was PBMCs. The receptor set was obtained from a woman aged 45-60 years in good health and CMV-seropositive.

Only a few counts were recorded for this clone. The chain employs TRBV7-9 and TRBJ1-2; possible D gene TRBD1, 6 bases. V was clipped by 5 bases and J by 5 bases, with 12 bases between them. This CDR3 comprises 13 residues. The germline gives CDR1 SEHNR, CDR2 FQNEAQ (reference sequence). CDR3 in amino acids: CASSKDSFYGYTF. The CDR3 coding sequence is TGTGCCAGCAGCAAGGACAGTTTTTATGGCTACACCTTC.

The chain is built from TRBV11-2 and TRBJ2-7; D might be TRBD2 (5 bases). Between the trimmed V and J ends, which lost 7 bases and 0 bases, there was a span of 22 bases. Germline lookup yields CDR1 SGHAT and CDR2 FQNNGV. This CDR3 is 17 amino acids long. CDR3 region: CASNNGRPGLISYEQYF. The CDR3 bases are TGTGCCAGCAACAATGGCCGACCCGGACTGATCTCCTACGAGCAGTACTTC.

The rearrangement links TRBV12-5 to TRBJ1-1; D may be TRBD1 (6 bases). Germline loops: CDR1 LGHNT, CDR2 FRNRAP. Trimming shortened V by 1 base and J by 10 bases, and 10 bases separated the two germline ends. The CDR3 length is 12 residues. This CDR3 reads CASGLETGRAFF. In DNA form, the CDR3 reads TGTGCTAGTGGTTTGGAAACAGGGAGAGCTTTCTTT.

Only a few counts were recorded for this clone. V and J are TRBV27 and TRBJ1-6; the match to TRBD1 covers 8 bases. CDR3 length: 16 amino acids. Germline V lookup: CDR1 MNHEY, CDR2 SMNVEV (reference sequence). J gave up 7 bases and V 5 bases, and 10 bases lay outside the gene matches. As DNA, the CDR3 is TGTGCCAGCAGTCCCCCTCCCAGGGGGCAAAATTCACCCCTCCACTTT. Its protein is CASSPPPRGQNSPLHF.

This clone was counted a few times. The chain joins TRBV18 to TRBJ1-1; possible D gene TRBD1, 5 bases. The CDR3 covers 14 residues. The germline V gene encodes CDR1 KGHSH and CDR2 LQKENI. V lost 3 bases and J lost 3, with 11 bases in between. CDR3 region: CASSPRGGDTEAFF. The CDR3 DNA reads TGTGCCAGCTCACCGAGGGGAGGGGACACTGAAGCTTTCTTT.

The chain combines TRBV7-3 with TRBJ1-2; TRBD1 is a possible D gene (6 bases). The CDR3 length is 15 residues. The germline V gene has CDR1 SGHTA and CDR2 FQGTGA. V lost 5 bases to trimming and J lost 7 bases, with 20 bases between them. CDR3 residues: CASSPQTGSRGGYTF. CDR3 in DNA: TGTGCCAGCAGCCCCCAGACAGGTTCAAGGGGTGGCTACACCTTC.

This chain links TRBV7-3 with TRBJ2-1, with D possibly being TRBD2 (5 bases). Germline V lookup: CDR1 SGHTA, CDR2 FQGTGA. Trimming took 5 bases from V and 1 from J, leaving 12 bases between them. CDR3 size: 15 residues. The DNA for the CDR3 is TGTGCCAGCAGCGATTCGCGGGTTTCCTACAATGAGCAGTTCTTC. Amino acids: CASSDSRVSYNEQFF.

This clone has a handful of counts. This chain joins TRBV9 and TRBJ1-2; D unclear. Between the trimmed V and J ends, which lost 3 bases and 1 base, there was a span of 10 bases. The CDR3 loop spans 14 amino acids. Germline CDR1 SGDLS, CDR2 YYNGEE. The DNA of the CDR3 is TGTGCCAGCAGCGGACGACTGGATAACTATGGCTACACCTTC. This sequence encodes CASSGRLDNYGYTF.

This chain connects TRBV28 to TRBJ1-5; 7 bases fit TRBD1. Germline V gene sequence: CDR1 MDHEN, CDR2 SYDVKM. Germline trimming cut 3 bases from V and 0 bases from J; bases unmatched to any gene: 14. The CDR3 covers 19 residues. The CDR3 DNA reads as TGTGCCAGCAGTTTCCCCTGGGCAGGGGGAAGATATAGCAATCAGCCCCAGCATTTT. Its protein product is CASSFPWAGGRYSNQPQHF.

The chain carries TRBV6-5 and TRBJ2-7; TRBD1 might be the D (5 bases). The CDR3 loop spans 13 amino acids. V was shortened by 5 bases and J by 6 bases, with 14 bases between the two germline ends. Germline lookup yields CDR1 MNHEY and CDR2 SVGAGI. The chain's CDR3 is CASSGAYGSEQYV. DNA of the CDR3: TGTGCCAGCAGTGGGGCCTATGGTTCCGAGCAGTACGTC.

This sequence joins TRBV27 and TRBJ1-1, with 7 bases that match TRBD1. Germline V CDR1 and CDR2: MNHEY, SMNVEV (reference sequence). The CDR3 is 12 amino acids. The junction had 4 bases not matched to a gene; V was cut back by 3 bases and J by 9 bases. Written as DNA, the CDR3 is TGTGCCAGCAGTTTCTCAGGGGGACAAGCTTTCTTT. Its translation: CASSFSGGQAFF.

This CDR3 reads CASSLAGVRDTDTQYF. CDR3 bases: TGCGCCAGCAGCTTGGCCGGGGTTCGGGACACAGATACGCAGTATTTT. The rearrangement joins TRBV5-1 to TRBJ2-3; D may be TRBD2 (5 bases). Trimming cost V 0 bases and J 2 bases, with 13 bases left between them. This CDR3 is built from 16 residues. Germline V gene lookup returns CDR1 SGHRS and CDR2 YFSETQ.

A few counts support this clone. V usage is TRBV20-1 and J usage is TRBJ1-2; D call uncertain. CDR1 and CDR2 (germline): DFQATT, SNEGSKA (reference sequence). V shed 5 bases and J shed 1 base, with 5 bases lying between them. The CDR3 has 11 residues. The CDR3 is CSAQINYGYTF. CDR3 in DNA: TGCAGTGCTCAGATTAACTATGGCTACACCTTC.

The count of this clone is one. This chain connects TRBV2 to TRBJ1-4; D gene ambiguous. CDR3 size: 14 residues. Trimming removed 1 base from V and 7 bases from J, with 10 bases in between. Germline values: CDR1 SNHLY, CDR2 FYNNEI. Written as DNA, the CDR3 is TGTGCCAGCAGTGAAGAGGCGGGCAGTGAAAAACTGTTTTTT. It encodes CASSEEAGSEKLFF.

This chain links TRBV7-9 with TRBJ2-5; D may be TRBD1 (5 bases). Trimming pared 7 bases from V and 1 base from J, leaving 10 bases between. The CDR3 length is 13 residues. Germline CDR1 SEHNR, CDR2 FQNEAQ (reference sequence). This chain's CDR3 is CASIYRGQETQYF. In nucleotides, the CDR3 is TGTGCCAGCATATATAGGGGCCAAGAGACCCAGTACTTC. Full variable domain (outside the CDR3, taken from reference TRBV7-9 and TRBJ2-5): DTGVSQNPRHKITKRGQNVTFRCDPISEHNRLYWYRQTLGQGPEFLTYFQNEAQLEKSRLLSDRFSAERPKGSFSTLEIQRTEQGDSAMYLCASIYRGQETQYFGPGTRLLVL.

The chain links TRBV7-2 to TRBJ1-1; D unclear. Trimming stripped 7 bases from V and 3 bases from J, with 12 bases between. Germline loops: CDR1 SGHTA, CDR2 FQGNSA. The CDR3 totals 13 residues. This CDR3 reads CASTWSAYTEAFF. In nucleotides, the CDR3 is TGTGCCAGCACCTGGAGTGCTTACACTGAAGCTTTCTTT.

The genes are TRBV19 and TRBJ1-1; no definite D call. Between the trimmed V and J ends, which lost 10 bases and 5 bases, there was a span of 23 bases. CDR3 size: 15 residues. Germline CDR1 LNHDA, CDR2 SQIVND (reference sequence). The CDR3 is CATTISAESLTEAFF. For the CDR3, the DNA is TGTGCCACCACCATTTCGGCGGAAAGTTTGACTGAAGCTTTCTTT.

The chain links TRBV19 to TRBJ2-1, with 15 bases that match TRBD2. The germline CDR1 and CDR2 sequences are LNHDA and SQIVND (reference sequence). The CDR3 has 15 residues. Trimming took 5 bases from V and 6 from J; bases not matched to a gene: 2. The CDR3 bases are TGTGCCAGTAGTGGGGGACTAGCGGGGGGCAATGAGCAGTTCTTC. Its protein is CASSGGLAGGNEQFF.

The V gene is TRBV27, the J gene TRBJ2-1; TRBD1 might be the D (6 bases). Germline V gene lookup returns CDR1 MNHEY and CDR2 SMNVEV (reference sequence). The CDR3 covers 15 residues. V lost 1 base to trimming and J lost 7 bases, with 14 bases between them. CDR3 sequence reads: CASSLYMSGANEQFF. CDR3 DNA sequence: TGTGCCAGCAGTTTATATATGTCAGGGGCGAATGAGCAGTTCTTC.

This clone showed up just a few times. The chain is built from TRBV19 and TRBJ1-5; D is uncertain. V gave up 7 bases and J gave up 4 bases, with 14 bases separating them. CDR3 size: 14 residues. The germline V gene has CDR1 LNHDA and CDR2 SQIVND (reference sequence). The CDR3, as DNA: TGTGCCAGTAAAAAATTTTCGGGTAATCAGCCCCAGCATTTT. It translates to CASKKFSGNQPQHF. Based on the CDR3 plus reference TRBV19 and TRBJ1-5, the full variable domain is DGGITQSPKYLFRKEGQNVTLSCEQNLNHDAMYWYRQDPGQGLRLIYYSQIVNDFQKGDIAEGYSVSREKKESFPLTVTSAQKNPTAFYLCASKKFSGNQPQHFGDGTRLSIL.

The chain employs TRBV2 and TRBJ1-1, with 7 bases aligning to TRBD1. The CDR3 runs to 13 residues. Germline V gene lookup returns CDR1 SNHLY and CDR2 FYNNEI. Germline trimming cut 10 bases from V and 3 bases from J; bases unmatched to any gene: 8. CDR3 sequence reads: CAIKQGPDTEAFF. DNA for the CDR3: TGTGCCATAAAACAGGGGCCCGACACTGAAGCTTTCTTT.